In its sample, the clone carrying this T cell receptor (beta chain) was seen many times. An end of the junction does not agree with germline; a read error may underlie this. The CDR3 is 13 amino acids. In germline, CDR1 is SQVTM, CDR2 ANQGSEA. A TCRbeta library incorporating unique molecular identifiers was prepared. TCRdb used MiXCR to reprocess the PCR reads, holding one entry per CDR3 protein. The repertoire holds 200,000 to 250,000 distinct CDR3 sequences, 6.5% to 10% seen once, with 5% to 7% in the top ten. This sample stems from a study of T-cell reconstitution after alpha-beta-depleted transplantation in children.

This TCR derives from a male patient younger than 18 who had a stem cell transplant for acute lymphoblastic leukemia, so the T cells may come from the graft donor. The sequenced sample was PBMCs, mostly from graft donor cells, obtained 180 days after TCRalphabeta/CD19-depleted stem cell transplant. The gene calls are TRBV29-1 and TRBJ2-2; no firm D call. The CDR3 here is CSAESGNTGELFF. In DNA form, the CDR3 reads TGCAGCGCTGAATCGGGGAACACCGGGGAGCTGTTTTTT.